The present T cell receptor beta chain was sequenced within a study of blood T cell repertoires in COVID-19. The germline V gene has CDR1 ENHRY and CDR2 SYGVKD. J lost 7 bases, V lost 1 base, and 3 bases had no gene match. This CDR3 region has 15 residues. Produced via immunoSEQ multiplex PCR; TCRdb's table is partial and in-frame only. Of about 160,000 clones in the sample, 85% to 90% were seen once. The chain links TRBV10-3 to TRBJ1-6; 8 bases are shared with TRBD1. The TCR comes from a woman between 65 and 79 years old with COVID-19, enrolled during active disease. Specimen: peripheral blood. CDR3 residues: CAISELPGGNSPLHF. DNA of the CDR3: TGTGCCATCAGTGAGTTGCCAGGGGGCAATTCACCCCTCCACTTT.